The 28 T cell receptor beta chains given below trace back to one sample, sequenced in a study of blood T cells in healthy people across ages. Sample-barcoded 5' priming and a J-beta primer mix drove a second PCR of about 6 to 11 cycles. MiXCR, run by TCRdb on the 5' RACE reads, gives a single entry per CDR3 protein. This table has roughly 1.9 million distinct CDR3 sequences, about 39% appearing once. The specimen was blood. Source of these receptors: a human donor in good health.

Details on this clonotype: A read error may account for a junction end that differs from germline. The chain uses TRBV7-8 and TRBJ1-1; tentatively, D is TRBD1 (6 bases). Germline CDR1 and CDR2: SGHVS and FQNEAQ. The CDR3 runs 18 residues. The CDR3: CASSLAGAGSYMNTEAFF. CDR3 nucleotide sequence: TGTGCCAGCAGCTTAGCGGGGGCAGGGTCCTATATGAACACTGAGGCTTTCTTT.

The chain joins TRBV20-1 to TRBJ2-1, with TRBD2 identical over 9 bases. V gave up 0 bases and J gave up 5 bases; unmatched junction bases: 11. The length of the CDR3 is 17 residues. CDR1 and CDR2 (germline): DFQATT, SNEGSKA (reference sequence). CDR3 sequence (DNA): TGCAGTGCTAGAGATTTCGAGCGGGGGGCCATCGACAATGAGCAGTTCTTC. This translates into CSARDFERGAIDNEQFF.

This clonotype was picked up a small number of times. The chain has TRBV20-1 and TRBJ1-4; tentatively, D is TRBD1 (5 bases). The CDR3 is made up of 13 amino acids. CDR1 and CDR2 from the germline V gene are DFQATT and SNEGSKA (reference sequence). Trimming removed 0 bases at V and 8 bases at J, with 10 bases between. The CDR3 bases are TGCAGTGCTAGAGAAGGAGGGGACGAAAAACTGTTTTTT. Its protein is CSAREGGDEKLFF.

CDR3 sequence (DNA): TGTGCCAGCAGAGAAGAGGGCCCAGCAGACTACGAGCAGTACTTC. As protein: CASREEGPADYEQYF. V usage is TRBV27 and J usage is TRBJ2-7, with a weak D call TRBD2 (5 bases). The CDR3 is made up of 15 amino acids. Germline CDR1 MNHEY, CDR2 SMNVEV (reference sequence). V lost 6 bases to trimming and J lost 3 bases, with 18 bases between them.

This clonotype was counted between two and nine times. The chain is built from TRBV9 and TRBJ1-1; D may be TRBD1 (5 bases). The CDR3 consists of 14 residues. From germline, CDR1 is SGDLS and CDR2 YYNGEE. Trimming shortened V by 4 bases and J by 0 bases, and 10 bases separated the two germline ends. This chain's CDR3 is CASSPDTMNTEAFF. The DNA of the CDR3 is TGTGCCAGCAGCCCGGACACAATGAACACTGAAGCTTTCTTT.

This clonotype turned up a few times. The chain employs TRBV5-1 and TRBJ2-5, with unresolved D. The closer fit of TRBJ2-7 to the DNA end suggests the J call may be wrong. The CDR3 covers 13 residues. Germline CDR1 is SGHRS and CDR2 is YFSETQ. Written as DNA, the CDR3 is TGCGCCAGCAGCTTGGGAACGGCACTCGAGCAGTACTTC. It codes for CASSLGTALEQYF.

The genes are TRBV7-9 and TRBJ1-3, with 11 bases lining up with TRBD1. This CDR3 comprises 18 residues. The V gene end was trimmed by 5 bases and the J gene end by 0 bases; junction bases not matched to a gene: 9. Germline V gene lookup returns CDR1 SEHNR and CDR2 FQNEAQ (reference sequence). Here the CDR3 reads CASSPRTGGPISGNTIYF. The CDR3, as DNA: TGTGCCAGCAGCCCACGGACAGGGGGCCCCATCTCTGGAAACACCATATATTTT.

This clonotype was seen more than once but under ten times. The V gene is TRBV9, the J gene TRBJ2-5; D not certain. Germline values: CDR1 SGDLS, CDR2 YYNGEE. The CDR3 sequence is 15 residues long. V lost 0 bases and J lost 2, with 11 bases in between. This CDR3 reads CASSVVGVGQETQYF. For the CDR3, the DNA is TGTGCCAGCAGCGTAGTGGGTGTAGGGCAAGAGACCCAGTACTTC.

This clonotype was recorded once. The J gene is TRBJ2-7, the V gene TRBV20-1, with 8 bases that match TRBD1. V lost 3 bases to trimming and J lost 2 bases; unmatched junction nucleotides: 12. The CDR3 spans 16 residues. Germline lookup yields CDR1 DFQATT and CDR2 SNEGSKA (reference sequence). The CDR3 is CSASRGRGRDPYEQYF. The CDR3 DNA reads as TGCAGTGCTAGCCGTGGCAGGGGGCGCGATCCCTACGAGCAGTACTTC.

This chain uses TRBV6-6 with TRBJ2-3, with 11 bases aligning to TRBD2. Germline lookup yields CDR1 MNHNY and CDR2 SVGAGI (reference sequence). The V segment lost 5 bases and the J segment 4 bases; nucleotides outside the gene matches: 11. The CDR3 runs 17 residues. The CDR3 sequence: CASSPDRLAGWPDTQYF. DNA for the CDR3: TGTGCCAGCAGTCCGGACCGACTAGCGGGGTGGCCAGATACGCAGTATTTT.

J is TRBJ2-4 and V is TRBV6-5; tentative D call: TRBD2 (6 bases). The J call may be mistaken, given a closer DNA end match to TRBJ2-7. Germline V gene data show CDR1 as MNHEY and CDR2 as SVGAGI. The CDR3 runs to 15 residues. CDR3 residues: CASSYSGSEGFEQYF. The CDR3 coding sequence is TGTGCCAGCAGTTACTCTGGGTCGGAGGGTTTCGAGCAGTACTTC.

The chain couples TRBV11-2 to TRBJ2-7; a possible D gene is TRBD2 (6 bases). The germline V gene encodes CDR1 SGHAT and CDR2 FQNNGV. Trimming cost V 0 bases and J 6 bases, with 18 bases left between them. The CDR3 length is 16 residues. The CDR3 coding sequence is TGTGCCAGCAGCTTAGATTCCGGGAGTGAGGCCCTCGAGCAGTACTTC. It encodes CASSLDSGSEALEQYF.

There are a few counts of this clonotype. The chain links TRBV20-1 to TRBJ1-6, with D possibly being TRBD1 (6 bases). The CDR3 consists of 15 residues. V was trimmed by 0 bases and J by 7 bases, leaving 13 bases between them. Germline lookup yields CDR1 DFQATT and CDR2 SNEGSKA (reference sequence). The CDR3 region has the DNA TGCAGTGCTAGAGATCCCAGGGGAGACAATTCACCCCTCCACTTT. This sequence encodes CSARDPRGDNSPLHF.

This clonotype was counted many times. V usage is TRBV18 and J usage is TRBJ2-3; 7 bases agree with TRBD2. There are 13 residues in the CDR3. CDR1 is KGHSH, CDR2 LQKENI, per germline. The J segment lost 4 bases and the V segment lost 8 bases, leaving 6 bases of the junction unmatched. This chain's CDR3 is CASSPLAADTQYF. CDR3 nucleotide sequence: TGTGCCAGCAGCCCCCTAGCGGCAGATACGCAGTATTTT.

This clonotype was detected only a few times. The CDR3 nucleotides are TGCAGCGTTGGGACAGACTCTAACTATGGCTACACCTTC. This gives the protein CSVGTDSNYGYTF. The genes are TRBV29-1 and TRBJ1-2; tentative D call: TRBD1 (6 bases). The CDR3 is 13 amino acids. Trimming removed 4 bases from V and 0 bases from J, with 9 bases in between. Germline lookup yields CDR1 SQVTM and CDR2 ANQGSEA.

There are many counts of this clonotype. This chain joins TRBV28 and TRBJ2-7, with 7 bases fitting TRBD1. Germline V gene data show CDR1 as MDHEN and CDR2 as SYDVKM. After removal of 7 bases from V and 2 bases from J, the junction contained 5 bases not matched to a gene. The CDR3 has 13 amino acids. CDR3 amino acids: CASTLGQPYEQYF. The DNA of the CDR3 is TGTGCCAGCACCTTGGGACAGCCCTACGAGCAGTACTTC.

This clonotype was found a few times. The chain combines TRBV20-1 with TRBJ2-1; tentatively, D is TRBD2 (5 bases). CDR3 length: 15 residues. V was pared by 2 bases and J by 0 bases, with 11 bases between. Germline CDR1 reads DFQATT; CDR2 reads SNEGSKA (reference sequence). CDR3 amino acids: CSARSGVGSYNEQFF. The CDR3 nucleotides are TGCAGTGCTAGATCCGGGGTTGGCTCCTACAATGAGCAGTTCTTC.

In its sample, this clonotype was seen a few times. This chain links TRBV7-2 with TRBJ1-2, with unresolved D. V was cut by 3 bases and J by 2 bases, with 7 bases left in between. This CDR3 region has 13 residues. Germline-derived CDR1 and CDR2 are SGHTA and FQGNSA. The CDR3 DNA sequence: TGTGCCAGCAGCTTTCATCGGAACTATGGCTACACCTTC. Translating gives CASSFHRNYGYTF.

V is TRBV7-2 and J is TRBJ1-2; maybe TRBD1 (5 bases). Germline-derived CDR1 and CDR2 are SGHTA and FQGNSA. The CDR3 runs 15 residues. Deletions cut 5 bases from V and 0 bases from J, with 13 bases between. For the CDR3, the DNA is TGTGCCAGCAGCCGCAGGGATTCCACTAACTATGGCTACACCTTC. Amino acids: CASSRRDSTNYGYTF.

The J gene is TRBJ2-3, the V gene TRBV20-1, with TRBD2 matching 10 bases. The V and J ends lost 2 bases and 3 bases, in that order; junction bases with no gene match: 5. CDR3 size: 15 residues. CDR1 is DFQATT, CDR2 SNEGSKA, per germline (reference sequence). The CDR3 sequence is CSARPLAGVTDTQYF. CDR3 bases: TGCAGTGCTAGACCCCTAGCGGGGGTTACAGATACGCAGTATTTT.

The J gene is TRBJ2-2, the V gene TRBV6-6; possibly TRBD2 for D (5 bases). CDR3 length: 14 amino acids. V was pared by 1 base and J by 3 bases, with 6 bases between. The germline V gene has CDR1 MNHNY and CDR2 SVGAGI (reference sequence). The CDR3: CASSYFGDTGELFF. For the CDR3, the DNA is TGTGCCAGCAGTTACTTCGGGGACACCGGGGAGCTGTTTTTT.

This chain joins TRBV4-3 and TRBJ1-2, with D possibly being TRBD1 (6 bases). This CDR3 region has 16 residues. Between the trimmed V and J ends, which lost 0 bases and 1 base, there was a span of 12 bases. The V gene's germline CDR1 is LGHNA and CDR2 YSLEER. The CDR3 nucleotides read TGCGCCAGCAGCCAAGATTACAGGGAAGATAACTATGGCTACACCTTC. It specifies CASSQDYREDNYGYTF.

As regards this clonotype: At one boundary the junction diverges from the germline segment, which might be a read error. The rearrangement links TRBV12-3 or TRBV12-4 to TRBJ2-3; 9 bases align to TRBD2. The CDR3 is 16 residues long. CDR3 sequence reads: CASSFRAGGRSDAQYF. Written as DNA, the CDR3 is TGTGCCAGCAGTTTTAGGGCGGGGGGGAGGTCAGATGCGCAGTATTTT.

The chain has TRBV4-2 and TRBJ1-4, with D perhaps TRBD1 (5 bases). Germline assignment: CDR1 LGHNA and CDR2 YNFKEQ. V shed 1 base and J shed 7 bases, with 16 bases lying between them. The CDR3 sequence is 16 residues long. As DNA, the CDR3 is TGTGCCAGCAGCCAAGTAGGAGGACAAAAGGGTGAAAAACTGTTTTTT. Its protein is CASSQVGGQKGEKLFF.

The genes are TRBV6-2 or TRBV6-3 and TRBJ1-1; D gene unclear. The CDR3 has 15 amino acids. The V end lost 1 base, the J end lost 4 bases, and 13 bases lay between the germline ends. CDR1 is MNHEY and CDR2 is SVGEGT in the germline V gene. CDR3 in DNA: TGTGCCAGCAGTTACTACCCGGGAATGATCACTGAAGCTTTCTTT. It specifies CASSYYPGMITEAFF.

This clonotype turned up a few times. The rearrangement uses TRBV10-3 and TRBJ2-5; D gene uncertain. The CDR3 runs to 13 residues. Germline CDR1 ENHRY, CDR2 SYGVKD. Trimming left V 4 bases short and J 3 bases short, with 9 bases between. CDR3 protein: CAISGGKEETQYF. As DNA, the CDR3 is TGTGCCATCAGTGGGGGTAAAGAAGAGACCCAGTACTTC.

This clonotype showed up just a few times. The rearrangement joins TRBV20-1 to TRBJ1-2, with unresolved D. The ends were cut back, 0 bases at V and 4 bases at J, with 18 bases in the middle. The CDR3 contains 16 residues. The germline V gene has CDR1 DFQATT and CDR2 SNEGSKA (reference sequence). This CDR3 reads CSARDFRRVPLYGYTF. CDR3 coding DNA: TGCAGTGCTAGAGATTTTCGGAGGGTCCCTCTCTATGGCTACACCTTC.

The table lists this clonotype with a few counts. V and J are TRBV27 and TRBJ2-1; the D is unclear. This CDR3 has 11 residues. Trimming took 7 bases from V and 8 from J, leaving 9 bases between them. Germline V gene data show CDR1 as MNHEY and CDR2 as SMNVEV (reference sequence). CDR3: CASKDGDEQFF. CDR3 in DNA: TGTGCCAGCAAGGATGGCGATGAGCAGTTCTTC.